The source of this T cell receptor (beta chain) is a study of T cell responses to AZD1222 COVID-19 vaccine. Sequenced by immunoSEQ multiplex PCR; TCRdb stores in-frame clones only, minus some. The data show 95,000 to 150,000 clones, about 90% seen once. CDR3 length: 15 residues. V was clipped by 5 bases and J by 2 bases, with 12 bases between them. Germline V gives CDR1 MDHEN, CDR2 SYDVKM. The rearrangement links TRBV28 to TRBJ2-2; the D is unclear. Sample: peripheral blood, taken on day 0 of MenACWY control vaccination. This clonotype originated in an adult in good health. The CDR3 is CASSQTYSNTGELFF. The CDR3 region has the DNA TGTGCCAGCAGTCAAACTTACAGCAACACCGGGGAGCTGTTTTTT.